Each of the 5 T cell receptor beta chains below was sequenced from the same sample in a study of T cells in Graves' hyperthyroidism and ophthalmopathy. Amplification targeted TCR beta CDR3 regions from RNA transcripts. Primed by the HTBI set, a first-round RT-PCR was run on the TCR CDR3. TCRdb called the multiplex PCR reads again in MiXCR, with one record for every CDR3 protein. Seen here are around 600,000 distinct CDR3 sequences, roughly 15% observed once, and the top ten hold roughly an eighth. The sample comprised blood. These receptor sequences come from a woman aged 45-59 years with Graves' ophthalmopathy.

This clonotype was observed at least ten times. The rearrangement links TRBV3-1 to TRBJ2-5, with TRBD2 identical over 10 bases. The CDR3 is made up of 15 amino acids. Looked up from germline, CDR1 is LGHDT and CDR2 is YNNKEL (reference sequence). V shed 2 bases, J shed 4 bases, and the junction held 4 bases outside the gene matches. The CDR3 loop is CASSQQAGGGETQYF. In DNA form, the CDR3 reads TGTGCCAGCAGCCAACAAGCGGGAGGGGGAGAGACCCAGTACTTC.

The chain employs TRBV6-1 and TRBJ1-2, with D possibly TRBD1 on 6 matching bases. The CDR3 extends over 14 amino acids. The V and J ends lost 5 bases and 13 bases respectively, with 23 bases between them. The germline gives CDR1 MNHNS, CDR2 SASEGT. CDR3 nucleotides: TGTGCCAGCAGTCCCCGCGGGGGCGCTGGTAGGAGCACCTTC. As protein: CASSPRGGAGRSTF.

This clonotype was counted ten times or more. V gene TRBV12-3 or TRBV12-4 combines with J gene TRBJ1-2; D is uncertain. V lost 7 bases to trimming and J lost 10 bases, with 7 bases between them. The CDR3 contains 9 residues. CDR3 residues: CASTFPYTF. The CDR3 nucleotides are TGTGCCAGCACCTTTCCCTACACCTTC.

This clonotype was found many times. The chain couples TRBV30 to TRBJ2-3, with D perhaps given as TRBD1 or TRBD2 (5 bases each). This CDR3 contains 15 residues. Per germline, CDR1 GTSNPN and CDR2 SVGIG (reference sequence). V lost 5 bases and J lost 2, with 17 bases in between. Here the CDR3 DNA reads TGTGCCTGGGCTCCCGGGACCGGGAACACAGATACGCAGTATTTT. As protein: CAWAPGTGNTDTQYF.

V is TRBV7-2 and J is TRBJ2-6; D not resolved. V lost 5 bases and J lost 4, with 9 bases in between. Germline CDR1 is SGHTA and CDR2 is FQGNSA. The CDR3 sequence is 14 residues long. The CDR3 reads CASSLPLGANVLTF. Here the CDR3 DNA reads TGTGCCAGCAGCCTTCCCCTGGGGGCCAACGTCCTGACTTTC.